The 32 T cell receptor beta chains below come from one sample, sequenced in a study of cytomegalovirus exposure and HLA in healthy donors (dated by TCRdb to about 2017). Libraries came from the immunoSEQ multiplex PCR assay. For the multiplex PCR, a mixture combining 60 forward primers for TCR Vbeta segments and 13 reverse primers for TCR Jbeta segments was used. In TCRdb, the immuneACCESS table is reduced to in-frame sequences with V and J assigned. These tables do not hold every clone; where another copy was compared, an unresolved V gene accounts for under half, and the others remain unexplained. The sample yields tens of thousands of clones; under 85% were counted once. Jointly, the top ten make up 2.7% of the sample. Sequencing used PBMCs. These receptors were collected from a man aged 30 to 45 in good health and CMV-seronegative.

This rearrangement joins TRBV28 to TRBJ1-2, with 9 bases identical to TRBD1. V gave up 6 bases and J gave up 7 bases; unmatched junction bases: 15. Germline CDR1 reads MDHEN; CDR2 reads SYDVKM. The CDR3 contains 16 residues. The CDR3 sequence: CASRPTGTGFLSGYTF. The CDR3 nucleotides read TGTGCCAGCAGACCTACTGGGACAGGGTTTCTCTCTGGCTACACCTTC.

V and J are TRBV28 and TRBJ1-1, with 8 bases lining up with TRBD1. The CDR3 has 15 amino acids. V trimming: 2 bases; J trimming: 0 bases; junction bases outside the gene matches: 2. Germline CDR1 and CDR2: MDHEN and SYDVKM. The CDR3 DNA reads as TGTGCCAGCAGTTTAGGGGACAGGCTGAACACTGAAGCTTTCTTT. It specifies CASSLGDRLNTEAFF. Complete variable domain (other parts from reference TRBV28 and TRBJ1-1): DVKVTQSSRYLVKRTGEKVFLECVQDMDHENMFWYRQDPGLGLRLIYFSYDVKMKEKGDIPEGYSVSREKKERFSLILESASTNQTSMYLCASSLGDRLNTEAFFGQGTRLTVV.

This clone has a handful of counts. The J gene is TRBJ2-2, the V gene TRBV15; 7 bases agree with TRBD1. Trimming at V came to 1 base and at J to 0 bases, leaving 2 bases not matched to a gene. Germline loops: CDR1 LNHNV, CDR2 YYDKDF (reference sequence). CDR3 length equals 16 residues. This CDR3 reads CATSRGGTANTGELFF. The CDR3 DNA reads as TGTGCCACCAGCAGAGGGGGGACAGCGAACACCGGGGAGCTGTTTTTT.

The chain uses TRBV7-9 and TRBJ1-4; 7 nucleotides line up with TRBD1. The V gene's germline CDR1 is SEHNR and CDR2 FQNEAQ (reference sequence). Unmatched junction bases numbered 8, after V lost 5 bases and J lost 8 bases. The CDR3 loop spans 14 amino acids. The DNA for the CDR3 is TGTGCCAGCAGCCCGACAGGGTTGTACGAAAAACTGTTTTTT. This gives the protein CASSPTGLYEKLFF.

The chain uses TRBV7-2 and TRBJ2-2; 8 nucleotides match TRBD2. Losses at the gene ends were 5 bases for V and 3 bases for J; bases not matched to a gene: 5. This CDR3 contains 15 residues. Germline assignment: CDR1 SGHTA and CDR2 FQGNSA. CDR3 sequence (DNA): TGTGCCAGCAGCCGGCGGGGGGCCCACACCGGGGAGCTGTTTTTT. It encodes CASSRRGAHTGELFF.

The CDR3 sequence is CATSFGSGRAFGPYEQYF. In DNA form, the CDR3 reads TGTGCCACCAGCTTTGGTTCGGGGAGAGCTTTCGGCCCCTACGAGCAGTACTTC. The J gene is TRBJ2-7, the V gene TRBV15, with D possibly matching TRBD2 (5 bases). V was clipped by 5 bases and J by 2 bases, with 25 bases between them. Germline values: CDR1 LNHNV, CDR2 YYDKDF (reference sequence). The CDR3 sequence is 18 residues long.

In this sample, this clone turned up once. The chain is built from TRBV2 and TRBJ2-2; TRBD1 might be the D (5 bases). Trimming left V 4 bases short and J 5 bases short, with 11 bases between. This CDR3 region has 14 residues. The V gene's germline CDR1 is SNHLY and CDR2 FYNNEI. The CDR3 loop reads CASSGAGWTGELFF. CDR3 sequence (DNA): TGTGCCAGCAGTGGTGCAGGGTGGACCGGGGAGCTGTTTTTT.

This chain uses TRBV6-1 with TRBJ1-2, with D maybe TRBD1 (6 bases). Per germline, CDR1 MNHNS and CDR2 SASEGT. Between the trimmed V and J ends, which lost 6 bases and 8 bases, there was a span of 19 bases. The CDR3 covers 14 residues. CDR3 sequence: CASSFQQGSSGYTF. In nucleotides, the CDR3 is TGTGCCAGCAGCTTCCAACAGGGTTCAAGCGGCTACACCTTC.

V is TRBV9 and J is TRBJ1-2, with D uncertain. Germline assignment: CDR1 SGDLS and CDR2 YYNGEE. This CDR3 is built from 14 residues. Trimming took off 2 bases at V and 7 bases at J, with 15 bases between the two ends. The chain's CDR3 is CASSVTLGGGGYTF. DNA of the CDR3: TGTGCCAGCAGCGTGACCCTGGGAGGTGGTGGCTACACCTTC.

This rearrangement joins TRBV19 to TRBJ1-4, with 9 nucleotides matching TRBD1. V shed 4 bases, J shed 7 bases, and the junction held 4 bases outside the gene matches. Germline assignment: CDR1 LNHDA and CDR2 SQIVND (reference sequence). The CDR3 runs to 14 residues. CDR3 protein: CASSKGQGREKLFF. CDR3 nucleotide sequence: TGTGCCAGTAGTAAGGGACAGGGTCGTGAAAAACTGTTTTTT.

This clone was picked up many times. This chain uses TRBV4-1 with TRBJ1-1; no definite D call. Between the trimmed V and J ends, which lost 1 base and 8 bases, there was a span of 8 bases. CDR3 length: 12 residues. Germline CDR1 MGHRA, CDR2 YSYEKL. The CDR3 here is CASSQGADEAFF. CDR3 sequence (DNA): TGCGCCAGCAGCCAAGGAGCGGACGAAGCTTTCTTT.

V and J are TRBV30 and TRBJ1-2; TRBD1 matches 8 bases. The CDR3 consists of 15 residues. After removal of 8 bases from V and 5 bases from J, the junction contained 16 bases not matched to a gene. Germline loops: CDR1 GTSNPN, CDR2 SVGIG (reference sequence). This CDR3 reads CAAIPGGGLDYGYTF. The CDR3 nucleotides are TGTGCCGCAATACCAGGGGGCGGTTTGGATTATGGCTACACCTTC.

The rearrangement uses TRBV7-9 and TRBJ2-5, with TRBD1 as a possible D gene (6 bases). The germline CDR1 and CDR2 sequences are SEHNR and FQNEAQ (reference sequence). Trimming left V 5 bases short and J 2 bases short, with 6 bases between. CDR3 length: 12 amino acids. The DNA for the CDR3 is TGTGCCAGCAGCGACAGGCAAGAGACCCAGTACTTC. This codes for CASSDRQETQYF.

V and J are TRBV6-1 and TRBJ2-1; a possible D gene is TRBD1 (5 bases). Germline CDR1 MNHNS, CDR2 SASEGT. The CDR3 contains 13 residues. Between the trimmed V and J ends, which lost 8 bases and 8 bases, there was a span of 16 bases. In nucleotides, the CDR3 is TGTGCCAGCCTAAGGGGTAGTATTGATGAGCAGTTCTTC. Translated, it gives CASLRGSIDEQFF.

CDR3 in amino acids: CASSGRLAGGPLEDTQYF. Here the CDR3 DNA reads TGCGCCAGCAGCGGTAGACTAGCGGGGGGGCCCCTTGAAGATACGCAGTATTTT. The chain uses TRBV5-1 and TRBJ2-3; 14 nucleotides agree with TRBD2. The CDR3 is made up of 18 amino acids. Germline values: CDR1 SGHRS, CDR2 YFSETQ. V dropped 4 bases and J dropped 5; count of bases not matched to a gene: 12.

This chain joins TRBV5-1 and TRBJ2-5; a possible D gene is TRBD2 (5 bases). Per germline, CDR1 SGHRS and CDR2 YFSETQ. The CDR3 sequence is 15 residues long. Trimming left V 1 base short and J 3 bases short, with 13 bases between. DNA of the CDR3: TGCGCCAGCAGCTTGTCGGGGAACTCGGAAGAGACCCAGTACTTC. Translated, it gives CASSLSGNSEETQYF.

Remarks on this clone: Different DNA sequences within this sample yield the same CDR3. The rearrangement uses TRBV5-6 and TRBJ1-1; D is unresolved. V was shortened by 3 bases and J by 2 bases, with 11 bases between the two germline ends. CDR3 size: 14 residues. The germline CDR1 and CDR2 sequences are SGHDT and YYEEEE. CDR3 protein: CASSWLTANTEAFF. The DNA of the CDR3 is TGTGCCAGCAGCTGGCTAACAGCCAACACTGAAGCTTTCTTT.

This chain links TRBV10-3 with TRBJ1-2; D unresolved. The CDR3 spans 13 residues. Germline V gene data show CDR1 as ENHRY and CDR2 as SYGVKD. The V gene lost 8 bases and the J gene lost 7 bases, with 17 bases spanning the gap. The CDR3 reads CAIEADLGFGYTF. For the CDR3, the DNA is TGTGCCATCGAGGCCGACTTAGGTTTTGGCTACACCTTC.

The CDR3 sequence: CASSQGQAQPQHF. The CDR3 region has the DNA TGCGCCAGCAGCCAAGGACAGGCTCAGCCCCAGCATTTT. The chain combines TRBV4-1 with TRBJ1-5, with D tentatively TRBD1 (6 bases). Germline CDR1 reads MGHRA; CDR2 reads YSYEKL. This CDR3 has 13 residues. Trimming left V 1 base short and J 6 bases short, with 7 bases between.

The chain links TRBV27 to TRBJ2-7, with 9 nucleotides matching TRBD1. The CDR3 runs to 16 residues. V lost 5 bases to trimming and J lost 6 bases; unmatched junction nucleotides: 14. Germline V lookup: CDR1 MNHEY, CDR2 SMNVEV (reference sequence). The CDR3 here is CASSPIPGQGRFEQYF. CDR3 in DNA: TGTGCCAGCAGTCCAATTCCGGGACAGGGCCGCTTCGAGCAGTACTTC.

The CDR3: CASSQNQETQYF. Written as DNA, the CDR3 is TGTGCCAGCAGTCAGAACCAAGAGACCCAGTACTTC. The gene calls are TRBV5-8 and TRBJ2-5, with D unresolved. The germline V gene has CDR1 SGHTS and CDR2 YDEGEE. Trimming took 5 bases from V and 0 from J, leaving 5 bases between them. This CDR3 contains 12 residues.

V is TRBV7-6 and J is TRBJ1-1, with 8 bases aligning to TRBD1. J gave up 11 bases and V 1 base, and 9 bases lay outside the gene matches. CDR1 SGHVS and CDR2 FNYEAQ come from the germline V gene. The CDR3 loop spans 14 amino acids. CDR3 sequence reads: CASSLEIGQGRAFF. The DNA of the CDR3 is TGTGCCAGCAGCTTAGAGATTGGACAGGGTCGGGCTTTCTTT.

The chain has TRBV30 and TRBJ1-1, with D possibly TRBD1 on 5 matching bases. This CDR3 comprises 12 residues. The V gene lost 1 base and the J gene lost 5 bases, with 8 bases spanning the gap. Germline V gene data show CDR1 as GTSNPN and CDR2 as SVGIG (reference sequence). CDR3 protein: CAWSGGGTEAFF. The DNA of the CDR3 is TGTGCCTGGAGTGGTGGGGGGACTGAAGCTTTCTTT. Based on the CDR3 plus reference TRBV30 and TRBJ1-1, the full variable domain is SQTIHQWPATLVQPVGSPLSLECTVEGTSNPNLYWYRQAAGRGLQLLFYSVGIGQISSEVPQNLSASRPQDRQFILSSKKLLLSDSGFYLCAWSGGGTEAFFGQGTRLTVV.

J is TRBJ2-5 and V is TRBV6-1; a weak D match, TRBD1 (5 bases). V was clipped by 4 bases and J by 5 bases, with 11 bases between them. Germline V gene lookup returns CDR1 MNHNS and CDR2 SASEGT. The CDR3 sequence is 13 residues long. CDR3 loop: CASSAGPHETQYF. The CDR3 nucleotides read TGTGCCAGCAGTGCAGGGCCTCACGAGACCCAGTACTTC.

This sequence joins TRBV6-5 and TRBJ1-2, with D perhaps TRBD1 (5 bases). This CDR3 region has 13 residues. Germline-derived CDR1 and CDR2 are MNHEY and SVGAGI. V lost 0 bases and J lost 6, with 8 bases in between. Here the CDR3 DNA reads TGTGCCAGCAGTTACTCAGGGACTCATGGCTACACCTTC. It codes for CASSYSGTHGYTF.

The gene calls are TRBV6-1 and TRBJ1-1, with D perhaps matching TRBD1 (5 bases). Germline V gene data show CDR1 as MNHNS and CDR2 as SASEGT. Trimming left V 10 bases short and J 6 bases short, with 15 bases between. This CDR3 spans 12 amino acids. CDR3 sequence (DNA): TGTGCCATCACTCTGGACAAGGCTGAAGCTTTCTTT. This gives the protein CAITLDKAEAFF.

The genes are TRBV7-8 and TRBJ1-5, with 7 bases that match TRBD1. Per the germline V gene, CDR1 is SGHVS and CDR2 is FQNEAQ. V was clipped by 6 bases and J by 3 bases; unmatched bases: 17. This CDR3 comprises 18 residues. The CDR3 protein is CASRGGDLATGNNQPQHF. In DNA form, the CDR3 reads TGTGCCAGCAGGGGGGGTGATTTGGCGACAGGGAACAATCAGCCCCAGCATTTT.

This clone was counted only a few times. The chain joins TRBV5-4 to TRBJ2-5, with TRBD2 as a possible D gene (6 bases). The V gene lost 1 base and the J gene lost 4 bases, with 14 bases spanning the gap. Germline assignment: CDR1 SGHNT and CDR2 YYREEE (reference sequence). This CDR3 has 15 residues. DNA of the CDR3: TGTGCCAGCAGCTTGAGGGACTCCCCAAGAGAGACCCAGTACTTC. This sequence encodes CASSLRDSPRETQYF.

This clone is a singleton in its sample. V is TRBV2 and J is TRBJ2-7; 7 bases are shared with TRBD1. The germline V gene has CDR1 SNHLY and CDR2 FYNNEI. The CDR3 spans 12 residues. Unmatched junction bases numbered 1, after V lost 8 bases and J lost 0 bases. The CDR3 DNA is TGTGCCAGCGCAGGGGGCTCCTACGAGCAGTACTTC. This codes for CASAGGSYEQYF. The variable domain in full, completed from reference TRBV2 and TRBJ2-7, reads EPEVTQTPSHQVTQMGQEVILRCVPISNHLYFYWYRQILGQKVEFLVSFYNNEISEKSEIFDDQFSVERPDGSNFTLKIRSTKLEDSAMYFCASAGGSYEQYFGPGTRLTVT.

This chain links TRBV10-3 with TRBJ2-2, with 8 bases lining up with TRBD1. The V segment lost 4 bases and the J segment 6 bases; nucleotides outside the gene matches: 4. Germline lookup yields CDR1 ENHRY and CDR2 SYGVKD. CDR3 length: 14 amino acids. For the CDR3, the DNA is TGTGCCATCAGTGGGACAGGGAATCCCGGGGAGCTGTTTTTT. Translated: CAISGTGNPGELFF.

The gene calls are TRBV4-3 and TRBJ1-5; D remains ambiguous. This CDR3 is built from 13 residues. Germline V CDR1 and CDR2: LGHNA, YSLEER. V was clipped by 2 bases and J by 5 bases, with 7 bases between them. In DNA form, the CDR3 reads TGCGCCAGCAGCCAAAACATCCATCAGCCCCAGCATTTT. Translating it yields CASSQNIHQPQHF.

The chain recombines TRBV18 with TRBJ2-2; TRBD2 aligns across 7 bases. The ends lost 2 bases at V and 4 bases at J; junction bases unmatched: 10. In germline, CDR1 is KGHSH, CDR2 LQKENI. The CDR3 is 17 amino acids. The CDR3 DNA sequence: TGTGCCAGCTCACCAGGTTCCCTAGCGGTCGGCACCGGGGAGCTGTTTTTT. Protein: CASSPGSLAVGTGELFF.